Below are 18 T cell receptor beta chains sequenced from a single sample in a study of breast tumors, draining lymph nodes, adjacent tissues. Axillary draining lymph nodes of breast cancer patients supplied the node samples. Each CDR3 protein gets one entry after TCRdb re-called the multiplex PCR reads with MiXCR. The sample contains 85,000 to 130,000 distinct CDR3 sequences, about 29% of which appear only once. The material sequenced was axillary lymph node tissue. Receptors were obtained from a female donor with breast cancer. Some clones in this sample may be carry-over from other donors' samples.

The V gene is TRBV6-2 or TRBV6-3, the J gene TRBJ1-1; D gene ambiguous. The V and J ends lost 6 bases and 3 bases respectively, with 11 bases between them. Germline CDR1 reads MNHEY; CDR2 reads SVGEGT. This CDR3 comprises 13 residues. The CDR3 sequence is CASRTDEYTEAFF. The CDR3 DNA sequence: TGTGCCAGCAGGACGGACGAGTACACTGAAGCTTTCTTT.

This clonotype was seen ten or more times. The V gene is TRBV20-1, the J gene TRBJ2-7, with 9 bases matching TRBD1. After removal of 0 bases from V and 4 bases from J, the junction contained 4 bases not matched to a gene. Germline-derived CDR1 and CDR2 are DFQATT and SNEGSKA (reference sequence). The CDR3 is made up of 14 amino acids. The DNA for the CDR3 is TGCAGTGCTAGAGATGACAGGGGGTGGTACGAGCAGTACTTC. Residues: CSARDDRGWYEQYF.

This chain connects TRBV14 to TRBJ1-3, with no clear D. The CDR3 runs 14 residues. Deletions cut 4 bases from V and 3 bases from J, with 10 bases between. Germline V gives CDR1 SGHDN, CDR2 FVKESK. CDR3 region: CASSLQQSGNTIYF. The CDR3 DNA reads as TGTGCCAGCAGCCTGCAGCAGAGTGGAAACACCATATATTTT.

This chain connects TRBV7-9 to TRBJ1-1, with 9 bases identical to TRBD1. Trimming at V came to 5 bases and at J to 2 bases, leaving 6 bases not matched to a gene. The CDR3 covers 15 residues. Germline V gene lookup returns CDR1 SEHNR and CDR2 FQNEAQ (reference sequence). The CDR3 reads CASSPDRGGNTEAFF. The CDR3 region has the DNA TGTGCCAGCAGCCCGGACAGGGGCGGAAACACTGAAGCTTTCTTT.

The J gene is TRBJ1-2, the V gene TRBV9; TRBD1 agrees at 9 bases. The germline gives CDR1 SGDLS, CDR2 YYNGEE. J lost 6 bases, V lost 4 bases, and 4 bases had no gene match. CDR3 length: 13 amino acids. CDR3 loop: CASSSGTGHGYTF. The CDR3 DNA reads as TGTGCCAGCAGCTCCGGGACAGGGCATGGCTACACCTTC.

Many counts were recorded for this clonotype. The V and J genes are TRBV30 and TRBJ2-1; TRBD1 aligns across 7 bases. The CDR3 totals 11 residues. The germline V gene has CDR1 GTSNPN and CDR2 SVGIG (reference sequence). The V segment lost 7 bases and the J segment 4 bases; nucleotides outside the gene matches: 1. CDR3 protein: CAFRGYNEQFF. The CDR3 DNA is TGTGCCTTCAGGGGGTACAATGAGCAGTTCTTC.

Ten or more counts support this clonotype. The genes are TRBV30 and TRBJ2-7; a weak D match, TRBD2 (6 bases). This CDR3 is 12 amino acids long. Germline values: CDR1 GTSNPN, CDR2 SVGIG (reference sequence). Trimming pared 2 bases from V and 4 bases from J, leaving 9 bases between. The CDR3 region has the DNA TGTGCCTGGAGTCTGGGGGGTTACGAGCAGTACTTC. Translation: CAWSLGGYEQYF.

The chain has TRBV20-1 and TRBJ2-7; possibly TRBD1 or TRBD2 for D (5 bases each). CDR1 DFQATT and CDR2 SNEGSKA come from the germline V gene (reference sequence). V lost 4 bases to trimming and J lost 0 bases, with 10 bases between them. The CDR3 covers 13 residues. This CDR3 reads CSANRDLSYEQYF. CDR3 sequence (DNA): TGCAGTGCTAATCGGGACCTCTCCTACGAGCAGTACTTC.

This clonotype was counted ten times or more. This may come from a read error, since a much larger clone is one base off. The chain combines TRBV7-3 with TRBJ1-2; D is possibly TRBD1 (6 bases). There are 15 residues in the CDR3. Germline-derived CDR1 and CDR2 are SGHTA and FQGTGA. The CDR3 region has the DNA TGTGCCAGCAGCTTAGGGGGGGCCAACCCCTATGGCTACCCCTTC. Protein sequence: CASSLGGANPYGYPF. Based on the CDR3 plus reference TRBV7-3 and TRBJ1-2, the full variable domain is GAGVSQTPSNKVTEKGKYVELRCDPISGHTALYWYRQSLGQGPEFLIYFQGTGAADDSGLPNDRFFAVRPEGSVSTLKIQRTERGDSAVYLCASSLGGANPYGYPFGSGTRLTVV.

This clonotype occurred many times. This chain connects TRBV6-1 to TRBJ1-5; D ambiguous. CDR1 and CDR2 (germline): MNHNS, SASEGT. CDR3 length: 13 amino acids. V lost 5 bases, J lost 2 bases, and 7 bases lay in between. CDR3 sequence reads: CASSYAGNQPQHF. CDR3 coding DNA: TGTGCCAGCAGTTATGCGGGCAATCAGCCCCAGCATTTT.

Comments on this clonotype: One junction end does not reproduce the germline sequence, and a read error may be involved. The chain joins TRBV9 to TRBJ2-6, with a weak D call TRBD1 (6 bases). This CDR3 contains 16 residues. Germline V gives CDR1 SGDLS, CDR2 YYNGEE. CDR3 region: CASSVPGVTGANALTF. Here the CDR3 DNA reads TGTGCCAGCAGCGTCCCAGGGGTGACTGGGGCCAACGCCCTGACTTTC.

Concerning this clonotype itself: As the CDR3 is not closed by the conserved phenylalanine or tryptophan, this likely results from a read error. Because the CDR3's place on the DNA is in doubt, the DNA is left out and the CDR3 is given as listed by TCRdb. This rearrangement joins TRBV7-2 to TRBJ1-6. The CDR3 is made up of 9 amino acids, end residues included. Per germline, CDR1 SGHTA and CDR2 FQGNSA. The CDR3 loop is CASSPSGFL.

The table lists this clonotype with many counts. The J gene is TRBJ2-1, the V gene TRBV11-1; D uncertain. The CDR3 spans 12 residues. V lost 0 bases and J lost 8, with 5 bases in between. Germline V lookup: CDR1 SGHAT, CDR2 FQDESV (reference sequence). The CDR3: CASSLAGDEQFF. Written as DNA, the CDR3 is TGTGCCAGCAGCTTAGCGGGCGATGAGCAGTTCTTC.

This clonotype was observed many times. The gene calls are TRBV4-1 and TRBJ2-5, with 12 bases aligning to TRBD2. CDR3 length: 17 amino acids. V lost 0 bases, J lost 4 bases, and 6 bases stayed unmatched. Germline V lookup: CDR1 MGHRA, CDR2 YSYEKL. The CDR3 DNA reads TGCGCCAGCAGCCAAGAGGGCCTGACTAGCGGGAGAGAGACCCAGTACTTC. It codes for CASSQEGLTSGRETQYF.

In its sample, this clonotype was seen many times. The rearrangement joins TRBV20-1 to TRBJ2-1; the D call may be TRBD1 or TRBD2 (5 bases each). The germline gives CDR1 DFQATT, CDR2 SNEGSKA (reference sequence). V was clipped by 6 bases and J by 0 bases, with 24 bases between them. The CDR3 runs to 18 residues. CDR3 DNA sequence: TGCAGTGCGAGGGATGAGGGGCAGTCCTCCGGCTCCTACAATGAGCAGTTCTTC. This codes for CSARDEGQSSGSYNEQFF.

This clonotype appeared many times. CDR3 loop: CASSLTSGNPYEQYF. The CDR3 DNA reads as TGCGCCAGCAGCTTAACTAGCGGGAACCCCTACGAGCAGTACTTC. The rearrangement uses TRBV5-1 and TRBJ2-7; 10 bases line up with TRBD2. This CDR3 comprises 15 residues. Germline CDR1 SGHRS, CDR2 YFSETQ. Unmatched junction bases numbered 4, after V lost 2 bases and J lost 2 bases.

The chain links TRBV19 to TRBJ1-3, with unresolved D. V lost 7 bases to trimming and J lost 4 bases, with 11 bases between them. The V gene's germline CDR1 is LNHDA and CDR2 SQIVND (reference sequence). The CDR3 has 13 residues. CDR3 region: CASNLLGGNTIYF. The DNA for the CDR3 is TGTGCCAGTAATCTCCTCGGAGGAAACACCATATATTTT.

Many counts were recorded for this clonotype. This chain connects TRBV7-9 to TRBJ2-6; 8 bases agree with TRBD1. The length of the CDR3 is 18 residues. CDR1 SEHNR and CDR2 FQNEAQ come from the germline V gene (reference sequence). The V segment lost 6 bases and the J segment 1 base; nucleotides outside the gene matches: 11. The CDR3 bases are TGTGCCAGCAGTCCAATCAGGGACAGGAGGTCTGGGGCCAACGTCCTGACTTTC. This sequence encodes CASSPIRDRRSGANVLTF.